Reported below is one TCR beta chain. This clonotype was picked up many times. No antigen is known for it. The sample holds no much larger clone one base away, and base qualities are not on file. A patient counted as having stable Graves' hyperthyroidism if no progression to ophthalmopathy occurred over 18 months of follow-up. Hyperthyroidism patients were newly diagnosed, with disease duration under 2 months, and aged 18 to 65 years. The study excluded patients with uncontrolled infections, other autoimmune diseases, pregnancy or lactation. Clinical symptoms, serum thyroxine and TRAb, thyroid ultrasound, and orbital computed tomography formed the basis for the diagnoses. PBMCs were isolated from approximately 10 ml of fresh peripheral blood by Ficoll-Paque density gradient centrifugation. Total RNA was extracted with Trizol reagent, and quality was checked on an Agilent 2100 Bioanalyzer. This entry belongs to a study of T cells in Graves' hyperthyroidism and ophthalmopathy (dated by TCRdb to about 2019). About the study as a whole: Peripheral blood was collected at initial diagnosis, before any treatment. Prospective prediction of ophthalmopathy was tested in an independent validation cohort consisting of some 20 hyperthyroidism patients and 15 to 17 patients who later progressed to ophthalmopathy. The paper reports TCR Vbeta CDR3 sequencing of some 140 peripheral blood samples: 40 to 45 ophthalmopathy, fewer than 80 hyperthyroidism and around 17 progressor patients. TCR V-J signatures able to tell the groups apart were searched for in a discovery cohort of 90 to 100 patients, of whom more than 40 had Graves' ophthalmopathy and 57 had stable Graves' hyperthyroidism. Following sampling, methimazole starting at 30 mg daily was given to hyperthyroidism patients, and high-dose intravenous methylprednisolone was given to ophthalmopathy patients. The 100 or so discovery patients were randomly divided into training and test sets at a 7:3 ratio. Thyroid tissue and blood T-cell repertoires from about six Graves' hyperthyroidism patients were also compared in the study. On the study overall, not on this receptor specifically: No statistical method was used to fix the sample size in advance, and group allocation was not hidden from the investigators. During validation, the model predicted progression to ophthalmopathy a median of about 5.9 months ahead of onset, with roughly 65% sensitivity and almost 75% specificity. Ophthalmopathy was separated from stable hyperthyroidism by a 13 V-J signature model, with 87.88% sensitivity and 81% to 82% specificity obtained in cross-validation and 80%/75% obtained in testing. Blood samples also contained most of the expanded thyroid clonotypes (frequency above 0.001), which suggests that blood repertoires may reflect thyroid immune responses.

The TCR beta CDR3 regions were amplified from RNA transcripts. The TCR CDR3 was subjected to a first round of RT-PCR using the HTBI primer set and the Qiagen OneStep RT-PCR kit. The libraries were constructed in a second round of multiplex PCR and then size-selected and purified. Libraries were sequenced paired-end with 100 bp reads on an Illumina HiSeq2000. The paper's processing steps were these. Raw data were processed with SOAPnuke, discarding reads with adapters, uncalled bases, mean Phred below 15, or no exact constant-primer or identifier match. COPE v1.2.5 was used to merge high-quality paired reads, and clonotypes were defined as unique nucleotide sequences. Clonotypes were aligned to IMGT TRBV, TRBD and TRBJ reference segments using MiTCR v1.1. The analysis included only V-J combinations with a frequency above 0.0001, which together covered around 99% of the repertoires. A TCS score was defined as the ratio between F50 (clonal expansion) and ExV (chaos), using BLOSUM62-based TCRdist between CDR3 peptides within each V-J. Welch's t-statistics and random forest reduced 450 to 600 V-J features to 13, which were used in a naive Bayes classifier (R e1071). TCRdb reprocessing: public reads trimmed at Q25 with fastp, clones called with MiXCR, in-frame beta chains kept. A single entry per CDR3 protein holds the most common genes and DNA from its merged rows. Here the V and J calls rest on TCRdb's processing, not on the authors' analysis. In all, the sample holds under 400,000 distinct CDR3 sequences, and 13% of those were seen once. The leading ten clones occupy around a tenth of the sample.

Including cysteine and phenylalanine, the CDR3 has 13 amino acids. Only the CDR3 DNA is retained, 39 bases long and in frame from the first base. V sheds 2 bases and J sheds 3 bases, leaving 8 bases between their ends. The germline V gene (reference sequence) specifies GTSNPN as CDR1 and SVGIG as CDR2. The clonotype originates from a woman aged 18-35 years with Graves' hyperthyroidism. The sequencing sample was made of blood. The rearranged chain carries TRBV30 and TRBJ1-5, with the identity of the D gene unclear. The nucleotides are TGTGCCTGGAGTTACGGATACAATCAGCCCCAGCATTTT. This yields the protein CAWSYGYNQPQHF.